This TCR beta chain came from a study of cytomegalovirus exposure and HLA in healthy donors. There are 14 residues in the CDR3. CDR1 and CDR2 from the germline V gene are SGHDN and FVKESK. V gave up 1 base and J gave up 3 bases; unmatched junction bases: 3. The PCR contained 60 Vbeta and 13 Jbeta primers. TCRdb's copy holds only in-frame clones and misses some; the assay was immunoSEQ multiplex PCR. The sample records 90,000 to 100,000 clones, roughly 81% being singletons. Healthy bone marrow donors made up the donor group. J is TRBJ2-7 and V is TRBV14; 7 nucleotides match TRBD1. This TCR was recovered from a man in his forties in good health and CMV-seronegative. The specimen sequenced was PBMCs. The CDR3 loop is CASSQVQGDYEQYF. For the CDR3, the DNA is TGTGCCAGCAGCCAAGTCCAGGGGGACTACGAGCAGTACTTC. The complete variable domain, with remaining parts taken from reference TRBV14 and TRBJ2-7, reads EAGVTQFPSHSVIEKGQTVTLRCDPISGHDNLYWYRRVMGKEIKFLLHFVKESKQDESGMPNNRFLAERTGGTYSTLKVQPAELEDSGVYFCASSQVQGDYEQYFGPGTRLTVT.